The clone carrying this T cell receptor (beta chain) came up many times. This specimen comes from a study of T cells in Graves' hyperthyroidism and ophthalmopathy. From RNA transcripts, TCR beta CDR3 regions were amplified. The HTBI primer set was used in a first-round RT-PCR of the TCR CDR3. TCRdb redid the calling of the multiplex PCR reads with MiXCR, one entry per CDR3 protein. The sample yields a few hundred thousand distinct CDR3 sequences, approximately 15% seen once. Germline assignment: CDR1 SGHRS and CDR2 YFSETQ. The CDR3 length is 14 residues. With 4 bases removed from V and 3 bases from J, the gap between germline ends came to 11 bases.

The sample was blood. The gene calls are TRBV5-1 and TRBJ2-1; no clear D. This sequence was found in a woman between 18 and 29 years old with Graves' hyperthyroidism. Written as DNA, the CDR3 is TGCGCCAGCAGCCAGCAGGCGAACTACAATGAGCAGTTCTTC. Translating gives CASSQQANYNEQFF.